This is a list of T cell receptor beta chains from one sample in a study of blood T cell repertoires in COVID-19. Here immunoSEQ multiplex PCR was the method, and the copy in TCRdb shows in-frame clones only, minus some. The data show 110,000 to 150,000 clones, with around four fifths seen just once and about 6.1% held by the top ten. The sequencing input was PBMCs or T cells enriched from blood (not recorded which). These receptors came from a woman in her 40s who had recovered from COVID-19. Both conserved end residues are part of each CDR3. A D gene is named only where the DNA matches it firmly. Size is omitted from some rows. Given values are once, few, many or a class for expanded clones.

V gene,J gene,clone size,D gene,CDR3 DNA,CDR3 protein
TRBV20-1,TRBJ1-1,NA,NA,TGCAGTGCTAGTGCCCCTCCCCCGAACACTGAAGCTTTCTTT,CSASAPPPNTEAFF
TRBV2,TRBJ2-1,NA,NA,TGTGCCAGCAGCCAGTTAATTTACAATGAGCAGTTCTTC,CASSQLIYNEQFF
TRBV7-9,TRBJ1-3,once,NA,TGTGCCAGCAGCTTAGATGGGAGACCTGGAAACACCATATATTTT,CASSLDGRPGNTIYF
TRBV6-1,TRBJ1-1,NA,TRBD1,TGTGCCAGCAGTGAGACAGGGGGTAGGTACACTGAAGCTTTCTTT,CASSETGGRYTEAFF
TRBV3-1/TRBV3-2,TRBJ2-7,NA,TRBD2,TGTGCCAGCAGCCCGAGACCGGGACTAGCGGGGGGGGAGCAGTACTTC,CASSPRPGLAGGEQYF
TRBV4-1,TRBJ1-2,NA,TRBD1,TGCGCCAGCAGCCAAGAAGGTGTTTTGGCAGGGGGGAAGAATGGCTACACCTTC,CASSQEGVLAGGKNGYTF
TRBV19,TRBJ1-1,NA,TRBD1,TGTGCCAGTAGACCTGACAGGGCCCCGAACACTGAAGCTTTCTTT,CASRPDRAPNTEAFF
TRBV30,TRBJ1-3,once,NA,TGTGCCTGGAGTGTTCGGACTGCCGTGGGGGGAAACACCATATATTTT,CAWSVRTAVGGNTIYF
TRBV7-9,TRBJ1-4,NA,TRBD1,TGTGCCAGCAGTCAGCGACAGGGAGATGAAAAACTGTTTTTT,CASSQRQGDEKLFF
TRBV7-3,TRBJ2-6,NA,TRBD2,TGTGCCAGCAGCTTAGTCGGGGGGAGCGCCTCTGGGGCCAACGTCCTGACTTTC,CASSLVGGSASGANVLTF
TRBV19,TRBJ2-2,NA,NA,TGTGCCAGTAGTACGTCTAGCATCGGGGAGCTGTTTTTT,CASSTSSIGELFF
TRBV5-6,TRBJ1-1,NA,NA,TGTGCCAGCAGCTTGGAGCAGGTGAACACTGAAGCTTTCTTT,CASSLEQVNTEAFF
TRBV19,TRBJ2-7,NA,NA,TGTGCCAGTAGTCCCGGACAGTTCGACGAGCAGTACTTC,CASSPGQFDEQYF
TRBV5-6,TRBJ2-1,NA,TRBD2,TGTGCCAGCACCCAGGGAGGGATCCGGGACGGGAACTTCTTC,CASTQGGIRDGNFF
TRBV24-1,TRBJ2-3,few,NA,TGTGCCACCAGTGATTACAGGAGCACAGATACGCAGTATTTT,CATSDYRSTDTQYF
TRBV5-8,TRBJ2-1,once,TRBD2,TGTGCCAGCAGCCGAAGTACGGGACTAGCCCCCTACAATGAGCAGTTCTTC,CASSRSTGLAPYNEQFF
TRBV2,TRBJ2-7,few,NA,TGTGCCAGCAGTGAAGCTGCCCAGGGCTACGAGCAGTACTTC,CASSEAAQGYEQYF
TRBV7-3,TRBJ2-3,NA,TRBD2,TGTGCCAGCAGTTCCAGACCTAGGACTAGCGGGAGGTTGAGCACAGATACGCAGTATTTT,CASSSRPRTSGRLSTDTQYF
TRBV7-6,TRBJ2-7,NA,TRBD1,TGTGCCAGCAGCCCCCCTGGGGACAGGCTCTACGAGCAGTACTTC,CASSPPGDRLYEQYF
TRBV5-1,TRBJ1-2,NA,TRBD1,TGCGCCAGCAGCTTGGGGCCCAACAGGGGAGGAGACTATGGCTACACCTTC,CASSLGPNRGGDYGYTF
TRBV18,TRBJ1-1,NA,NA,TGTGCCAGCTCACCCCAGGGCCCTGAAGCTTTCTTT,CASSPQGPEAFF
TRBV9,TRBJ1-6,NA,NA,TGTGCCAGCAGCGAACCGGGCTCCTATAATTCACCCCTCCACTTT,CASSEPGSYNSPLHF
TRBV18,TRBJ1-4,NA,TRBD1,TGTGCCAGCTCCGGGCAGGGGGATGAAAAACTGTTTTTT,CASSGQGDEKLFF
TRBV2,TRBJ1-6,NA,NA,TGTGCCAGCAGTGGGCAGGGGCTAATCGGATATTCACCCCTCCACTTT,CASSGQGLIGYSPLHF
TRBV6-5,TRBJ2-7,NA,TRBD1,TGTGCCAGCAGCCAGGGACAGGGATTCGAGCAGTACTTC,CASSQGQGFEQYF
TRBV9,TRBJ2-1,NA,TRBD2,TGTGCCAGCAGCGCGGGGGGGACTAGCGGGAGATATATGAATGAGCAGTTCTTC,CASSAGGTSGRYMNEQFF
TRBV24-1,TRBJ1-2,once,NA,TGTGCCACCAGTGACCCGGGGGGGGGCCGAAACTATGGCTACACCTTC,CATSDPGGGRNYGYTF